The 16 T cell receptor beta chains in this list originate from one sample, sequenced in a study of blood T cells in healthy people across ages. Combining a sample-barcoded 5' primer with a J-beta primer mix, a second PCR ran for roughly 7 to 11 cycles. A single record per CDR3 protein comes from TCRdb applying MiXCR to the 5' RACE reads. This sample yields fewer than 1.5 million distinct CDR3 sequences, of which roughly 40% are seen a single time; approximately 7.9% belongs to the top ten. Sequenced: blood. These receptors were obtained from a woman between 18 and 29 years old in good health.

The chain uses TRBV11-2 and TRBJ1-1, with 10 nucleotides matching TRBD1. Germline CDR1 is SGHAT and CDR2 is FQNNGV. Losses at the gene ends were 3 bases for V and 0 bases for J; bases not matched to a gene: 7. This CDR3 is built from 17 residues. The CDR3 nucleotides read TGTGCCAGCAGCTTGGGACAGGGGTGGTTACTGAACACTGAAGCTTTCTTT. This sequence encodes CASSLGQGWLLNTEAFF.

The V and J genes are TRBV4-1 and TRBJ2-5; possibly TRBD1 for D (6 bases). V was cut by 0 bases and J by 5 bases, with 13 bases left in between. Germline-derived CDR1 and CDR2 are MGHRA and YSYEKL. CDR3 size: 15 residues. The CDR3 sequence is CASSQEVQGRETQYF. The CDR3 region has the DNA TGCGCCAGCAGCCAAGAAGTACAGGGAAGGGAGACCCAGTACTTC.

The CDR3 loop is CATSRGEEGYTF. The CDR3 coding sequence is TGTGCCACCAGCAGAGGTGAGGAGGGCTACACCTTC. This chain joins TRBV15 and TRBJ1-2; no definite D call. V lost 1 base and J lost 8, with 8 bases in between. The germline V gene encodes CDR1 LNHNV and CDR2 YYDKDF (reference sequence). CDR3 length: 12 amino acids.

This clonotype was counted many times. The V call is TRBV29-1, the J call TRBJ2-5; weak D call: TRBD2 (5 bases). The ends were cut back, 6 bases at V and 2 bases at J, with 13 bases in the middle. The CDR3 is 13 residues long. The germline gives CDR1 SQVTM, CDR2 ANQGSEA. The CDR3 sequence is CSVAPGGQETQYF. The CDR3 nucleotides are TGCAGCGTCGCGCCCGGCGGGCAAGAGACCCAGTACTTC. The full variable domain, completed using reference TRBV29-1 and TRBJ2-5, is SAVISQKPSRDICQRGTSLTIQCQVDSQVTMMFWYRQQPGQSLTLIATANQGSEATYESGFVIDKFPISRPNLTFSTLTVSNMSPEDSSIYLCSVAPGGQETQYFGPGTRLLVL.

A few counts support this clonotype. J is TRBJ2-1 and V is TRBV5-1, with a tentative D call TRBD1 (7 bases). Trimming removed 0 bases from V and 3 bases from J, with 13 bases in between. The germline CDR1 and CDR2 sequences are SGHRS and YFSETQ. This CDR3 has 16 amino acids. The CDR3 spells CASSLGRGQIYNEQFF. In DNA, the CDR3 is TGCGCCAGCAGCTTGGGGCGGGGACAGATCTACAATGAGCAGTTCTTC.

Here the CDR3 DNA reads TGCGCCAGCAGCCAGGGGAAGACGGGGGCCGGGGAGCTGTTTTTT. It translates to CASSQGKTGAGELFF. This chain connects TRBV5-1 to TRBJ2-2; D may be TRBD1 or TRBD2 (6 bases each). V shed 4 bases and J shed 6 bases, with 16 bases lying between them. The CDR3 loop spans 15 amino acids. Germline-derived CDR1 and CDR2 are SGHRS and YFSETQ.

This clonotype was found a few times. V gene TRBV6-5 combines with J gene TRBJ2-6; D might be TRBD1 (6 bases). CDR3 length: 15 amino acids. V gave up 6 bases and J gave up 1 base, with 10 bases separating them. Germline assignment: CDR1 MNHEY and CDR2 SVGAGI. CDR3 amino acids: CASRYDRSGANVLTF. CDR3 nucleotide sequence: TGTGCCAGCAGATACGACAGGTCTGGGGCCAACGTCCTGACTTTC.

Only a few counts were recorded for this clonotype. The chain carries TRBV12-3 or TRBV12-4 and TRBJ2-7; tentative D call: TRBD2 (5 bases). The CDR3 spans 14 residues. The V and J ends lost 5 bases and 3 bases respectively, with 14 bases between them. The CDR3 here is CASSIGLDYYEQYF. Here the CDR3 DNA reads TGTGCCAGCAGTATAGGACTGGATTACTACGAGCAGTACTTC.

In its sample, this clonotype was seen a few times. The V and J genes are TRBV7-2 and TRBJ2-7, with 8 bases lining up with TRBD2. V lost 7 bases and J lost 0; bases outside the gene matches: 5. The CDR3 runs to 14 residues. CDR1 and CDR2 (germline): SGHTA, FQGNSA. The CDR3 nucleotides are TGTGCCAGCACCGGACTAGCAGGCTCCTACGAGCAGTACTTC. Its translation: CASTGLAGSYEQYF.

The chain carries TRBV28 and TRBJ2-7; D remains unclear. Trimming took 9 bases from V and 2 from J, leaving 14 bases between them. From germline, CDR1 is MDHEN and CDR2 SYDVKM. The CDR3 is made up of 13 amino acids. The CDR3 DNA reads as TGTGCCAGTTTTTCCAGCTCACCCTACGAGCAGTACTTC. Its translation: CASFSSSPYEQYF. Supplemented by reference TRBV28 and TRBJ2-7, the full variable domain reads DVKVTQSSRYLVKRTGEKVFLECVQDMDHENMFWYRQDPGLGLRLIYFSYDVKMKEKGDIPEGYSVSREKKERFSLILESASTNQTSMYLCASFSSSPYEQYFGPGTRLTVT.

The chain employs TRBV4-2 and TRBJ1-6; no definite D call. The germline gives CDR1 LGHNA, CDR2 YNFKEQ. This CDR3 comprises 15 residues. The V and J ends lost 4 bases and 4 bases respectively, with 11 bases between them. CDR3: CASSRVWSYNSPLHF. The DNA for the CDR3 is TGTGCCAGCAGCCGAGTATGGAGTTATAATTCACCCCTCCACTTT.

This clonotype was seen more than once but under ten times. This rearrangement joins TRBV11-2 to TRBJ2-6, with 8 bases lining up with TRBD1. This CDR3 is 15 amino acids long. Germline values: CDR1 SGHAT, CDR2 FQNNGV. J gave up 18 bases and V 5 bases, and 18 bases lay outside the gene matches. This CDR3 reads CASSPHPTGETPWTF. The CDR3, as DNA: TGTGCCAGCAGCCCACACCCGACAGGGGAAACCCCCTGGACTTTC.

The chain has TRBV27 and TRBJ2-5; weak D call: TRBD1 (6 bases). V was cut by 8 bases and J by 0 bases, with 16 bases left in between. The CDR3 sequence is 15 residues long. Germline V CDR1 and CDR2: MNHEY, SMNVEV (reference sequence). In DNA, the CDR3 is TGTGCCAGCGCCTTGGGGGCGTTCGACCAAGAGACCCAGTACTTC. Its translation is CASALGAFDQETQYF.

V is TRBV7-9 and J is TRBJ2-1; 14 nucleotides agree with TRBD2. J lost 3 bases, V lost 3 bases, and 7 bases had no gene match. This CDR3 is built from 18 residues. CDR1 is SEHNR and CDR2 is FQNEAQ in the germline V gene (reference sequence). The CDR3 DNA is TGTGCCAGCAGCTTTGAGACTAGCGGGAGGGCCGGCTACAATGAGCAGTTCTTC. It is translated as CASSFETSGRAGYNEQFF.

The CDR3 DNA reads as TGCAGTGCTAGTCCCGTGGATAGGAGTTATCAGCCCCAGCATTTT. It is translated as CSASPVDRSYQPQHF. This rearrangement joins TRBV20-1 to TRBJ1-5, with unresolved D. The CDR3 contains 15 residues. The V gene lost 3 bases and the J gene lost 5 bases, with 17 bases spanning the gap. The germline gives CDR1 DFQATT, CDR2 SNEGSKA (reference sequence).

This clonotype was seen ten or more times. The gene calls are TRBV5-1 and TRBJ2-5; 7 bases are a match to TRBD1. Germline trimming cut 4 bases from V and 3 bases from J; bases unmatched to any gene: 6. Germline values: CDR1 SGHRS, CDR2 YFSETQ. The length of the CDR3 is 14 residues. Here the CDR3 reads CASSRDRVEETQYF. The CDR3 coding sequence is TGCGCCAGCAGCCGTGACAGGGTTGAAGAGACCCAGTACTTC. The entire variable domain, with the rest obtained from reference TRBV5-1 and TRBJ2-5, is as follows: KAGVTQTPRYLIKTRGQQVTLSCSPISGHRSVSWYQQTPGQGLQFLFEYFSETQRNKGNFPGRFSGRQFSNSRSEMNVSTLELGDSALYLCASSRDRVEETQYFGPGTRLLVL.